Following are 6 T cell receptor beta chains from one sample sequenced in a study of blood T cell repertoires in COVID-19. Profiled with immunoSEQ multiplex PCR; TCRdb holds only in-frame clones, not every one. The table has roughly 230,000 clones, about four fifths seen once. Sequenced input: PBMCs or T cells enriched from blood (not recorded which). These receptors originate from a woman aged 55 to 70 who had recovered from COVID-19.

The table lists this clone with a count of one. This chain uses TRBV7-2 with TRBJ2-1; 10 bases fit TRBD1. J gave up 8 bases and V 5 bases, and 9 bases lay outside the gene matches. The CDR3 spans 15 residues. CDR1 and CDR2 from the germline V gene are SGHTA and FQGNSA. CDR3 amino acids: CASSRGQGVGDEQFF. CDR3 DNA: TGTGCCAGCAGCAGAGGACAGGGGGTAGGCGATGAGCAGTTCTTC. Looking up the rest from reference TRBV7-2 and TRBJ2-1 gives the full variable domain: GAGVSQSPSNKVTEKGKDVELRCDPISGHTALYWYRQSLGQGLEFLIYFQGNSAPDKSGLPSDRFSAERTGGSVSTLTIQRTQQEDSAVYLCASSRGQGVGDEQFFGPGTRLTVL.

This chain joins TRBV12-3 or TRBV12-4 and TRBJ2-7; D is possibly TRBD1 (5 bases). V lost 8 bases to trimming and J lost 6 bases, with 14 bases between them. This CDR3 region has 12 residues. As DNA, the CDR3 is TGTGCCAGCGTGGGCCCAGGGTTCGAGCAGTACTTC. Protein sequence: CASVGPGFEQYF.

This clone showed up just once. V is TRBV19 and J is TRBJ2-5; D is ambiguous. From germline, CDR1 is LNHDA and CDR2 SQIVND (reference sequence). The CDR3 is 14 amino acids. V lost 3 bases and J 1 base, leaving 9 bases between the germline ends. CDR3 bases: TGTGCCAGTAGTATGATGGCCATCCAAGAGACCCAGTACTTC. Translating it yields CASSMMAIQETQYF.

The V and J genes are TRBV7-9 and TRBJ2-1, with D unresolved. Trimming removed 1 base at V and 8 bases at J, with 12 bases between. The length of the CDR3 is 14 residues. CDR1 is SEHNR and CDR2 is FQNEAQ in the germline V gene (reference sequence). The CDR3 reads CASSLVRFFDEQFF. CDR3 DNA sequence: TGTGCCAGCAGCTTAGTGCGGTTTTTCGATGAGCAGTTCTTC.

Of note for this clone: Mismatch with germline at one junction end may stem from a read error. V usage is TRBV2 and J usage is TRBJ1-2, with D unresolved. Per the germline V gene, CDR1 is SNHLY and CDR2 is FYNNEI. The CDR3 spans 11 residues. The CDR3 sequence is CASSEKDKPRF. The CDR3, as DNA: TGTGCCAGCAGTGAAAAAGACAAGCCCCGCTTC.

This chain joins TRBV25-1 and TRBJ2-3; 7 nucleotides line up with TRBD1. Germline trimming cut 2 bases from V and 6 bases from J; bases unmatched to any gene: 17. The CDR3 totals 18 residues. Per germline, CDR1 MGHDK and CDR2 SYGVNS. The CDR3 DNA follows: TGTGCCAGCAGTGAACCTTCTTTCGCCAGGGGGTGCAGGGATACGCAGTATTTT. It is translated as CASSEPSFARGCRDTQYF.